Below are 32 T cell receptor beta chains sequenced from a single sample in a study of T cell responses to AZD1222 COVID-19 vaccine. Clones were read by immunoSEQ multiplex PCR, and TCRdb kept only the in-frame ones, dropping some. The table lists 150,000 to 160,000 clones, 90% of them singletons. Material: peripheral blood, obtained on day 0 of AZD1222 vaccination. The receptors come from an adult in good health.

This chain joins TRBV6-1 and TRBJ1-2; the D is unclear. CDR3 length: 16 amino acids. CDR1 is MNHNS and CDR2 is SASEGT in the germline V gene. V gave up 2 bases and J gave up 4 bases, with 17 bases separating them. CDR3 coding DNA: TGTGCCAGCAGTGAAAGCAGGTTGGGTTTCGGCTATGGCTACACCTTC. Its translation is CASSESRLGFGYGYTF.

J is TRBJ1-1 and V is TRBV5-5, with 7 nucleotides matching TRBD1. The CDR3 sequence is 16 residues long. Germline CDR1 reads SGHKS; CDR2 reads YYEKEE (reference sequence). With V trimmed by 4 bases and J by 5 bases, 14 bases remained unmatched. The CDR3 loop is CASSPDLDRAGTEAFF. The CDR3 region has the DNA TGTGCCAGCAGCCCGGACCTAGACAGGGCCGGGACTGAAGCTTTCTTT.

The chain carries TRBV18 and TRBJ1-1; 9 nucleotides match TRBD1. Germline CDR1 KGHSH, CDR2 LQKENI. This CDR3 region has 18 residues. Losses at the gene ends were 6 bases for V and 4 bases for J; bases not matched to a gene: 18. The CDR3 spells CASSQNTAGTGILTEAFF. In DNA, the CDR3 is TGTGCCAGCTCCCAGAATACCGCAGGGACAGGGATTCTCACTGAAGCTTTCTTT.

This chain connects TRBV7-9 to TRBJ1-4; D is unclear. Germline-derived CDR1 and CDR2 are SEHNR and FQNEAQ (reference sequence). CDR3 length: 15 residues. V was shortened by 2 bases and J by 3 bases, with 10 bases between the two germline ends. The CDR3 sequence is CASSLSYNANEKLFF. CDR3 DNA: TGTGCCAGCAGCTTAAGTTATAATGCTAATGAAAAACTGTTTTTT.

The chain uses TRBV7-6 and TRBJ2-2; 7 bases fit TRBD1. The CDR3 totals 15 residues. Looked up from germline, CDR1 is SGHVS and CDR2 is FNYEAQ. Trimming took 3 bases from V and 5 from J; bases not matched to a gene: 6. The CDR3 protein is CASSFRDSTTGELFF. The CDR3, as DNA: TGTGCCAGCAGCTTCCGGGACAGCACTACCGGGGAGCTGTTTTTT.

The chain recombines TRBV6-6 with TRBJ2-5; D gene unclear. This CDR3 spans 13 amino acids. The germline CDR1 and CDR2 sequences are MNHNY and SVGAGI (reference sequence). The V end was cut by 8 bases, the J end by 7 bases, with 17 bases between. Here the CDR3 DNA reads TGTGCCAGCGTCGAAGCTGGCAGGTGGACCCAGTACTTC. Its translation is CASVEAGRWTQYF.

The chain is built from TRBV10-3 and TRBJ2-3, with 11 bases identical to TRBD2. CDR1 is ENHRY, CDR2 SYGVKD, per germline. The CDR3 contains 14 residues. The V gene end was trimmed by 4 bases and the J gene end by 3 bases; junction bases not matched to a gene: 0. Here the CDR3 reads CAISGLAGTDTQYF. The CDR3 DNA sequence: TGTGCCATCAGTGGACTAGCGGGGACAGATACGCAGTATTTT.

The rearrangement uses TRBV18 and TRBJ1-2, with D unresolved. Per the germline V gene, CDR1 is KGHSH and CDR2 is LQKENI. Trimming removed 0 bases from V and 0 bases from J, with 8 bases in between. The CDR3 length is 15 residues. CDR3 sequence (DNA): TGTGCCAGCTCACCACCCAGGAGCCCTAACTATGGCTACACCTTC. It is translated as CASSPPRSPNYGYTF.

The genes are TRBV27 and TRBJ1-5; weak D call: TRBD1 (5 bases). This CDR3 contains 16 residues. Trimming left V 2 bases short and J 4 bases short, with 15 bases between. Per germline, CDR1 MNHEY and CDR2 SMNVEV (reference sequence). CDR3 nucleotide sequence: TGTGCCAGCAGTTTACTGGGGGGACCGCAAAATCAGCCCCAGCATTTT. This gives the protein CASSLLGGPQNQPQHF.

The count of this clone is one. The chain is built from TRBV28 and TRBJ1-4; D is possibly TRBD1 (5 bases). CDR1 and CDR2 from the germline V gene are MDHEN and SYDVKM. This CDR3 is built from 16 residues. V dropped 1 base and J dropped 10 bases, with 19 bases sitting between them. CDR3 DNA sequence: TGTGCCAGCAGTTTATTTGTGGGCAGGGATTTGGTAAAACTGTTTTTT. This translates into CASSLFVGRDLVKLFF.

V gene TRBV4-3 combines with J gene TRBJ1-1; 8 nucleotides align to TRBD1. Germline CDR1 reads LGHNA; CDR2 reads YSLEER. The CDR3 is 14 amino acids. V dropped 0 bases and J dropped 8; count of bases not matched to a gene: 5. CDR3 residues: CASSQDRGRGEAFF. The CDR3 bases are TGCGCCAGCAGCCAAGACAGGGGGCGGGGGGAAGCTTTCTTT.

The gene calls are TRBV27 and TRBJ2-3; TRBD2 matches 10 bases. This CDR3 is built from 18 residues. V trimming: 8 bases; J trimming: 0 bases; junction bases outside the gene matches: 14. From germline, CDR1 is MNHEY and CDR2 SMNVEV (reference sequence). CDR3 loop: CASRTLIAGGRSTDTQYF. CDR3 DNA sequence: TGTGCCAGCCGCACGCTGATAGCGGGAGGCCGAAGCACAGATACGCAGTATTTT.

The J gene is TRBJ1-2, the V gene TRBV4-2, with 7 nucleotides matching TRBD1. The CDR3 is 17 residues long. Germline assignment: CDR1 LGHNA and CDR2 YNFKEQ. The V segment lost 0 bases and the J segment 4 bases; nucleotides outside the gene matches: 11. In nucleotides, the CDR3 is TGTGCCAGCAGCCAAGATAAGGCGTCGACAGGGATCTATGGCTACACCTTC. Residues: CASSQDKASTGIYGYTF.

CDR3 nucleotide sequence: TGTGCCAGCAGCCCCAACCCCGGGACTAGCGTGAGTAGCTACGAGCAGTACTTC. Translating it yields CASSPNPGTSVSSYEQYF. V and J are TRBV9 and TRBJ2-7, with 10 bases fitting TRBD2. Looked up from germline, CDR1 is SGDLS and CDR2 is YYNGEE. This CDR3 comprises 18 residues. The ends lost 4 bases at V and 3 bases at J; junction bases unmatched: 16.

This clone is medium-sized (0.01 to 0.1%) by share. V gene TRBV25-1 combines with J gene TRBJ1-1; 8 nucleotides line up with TRBD1. The germline CDR1 and CDR2 sequences are MGHDK and SYGVNS. The CDR3 runs to 16 residues. V shed 1 base, J shed 5 bases, and the junction held 9 bases outside the gene matches. The CDR3 sequence: CASSESVRTGSTEAFF. CDR3 nucleotides: TGTGCCAGCAGTGAATCGGTAAGGACAGGGAGTACTGAAGCTTTCTTT.

This clone was found a few times. CDR3 in DNA: TGCGCCAGCAGCTTGGATGCAGGGTACTATGGCTACACCTTC. It is translated as CASSLDAGYYGYTF. The chain employs TRBV5-1 and TRBJ1-2, with a tentative D call TRBD1 (5 bases). Deletions cut 0 bases from V and 3 bases from J, with 9 bases between. Germline V gene lookup returns CDR1 SGHRS and CDR2 YFSETQ. The CDR3 loop spans 14 amino acids.

This chain links TRBV7-2 with TRBJ1-5, with D perhaps TRBD1 (5 bases). The CDR3 runs 12 residues. Germline CDR1 reads SGHTA; CDR2 reads FQGNSA. Trimming took off 5 bases at V and 7 bases at J, with 9 bases between the two ends. CDR3 coding DNA: TGTGCCAGCAGCCCAGGGTACCAGCCCCAGCATTTT. It yields the protein CASSPGYQPQHF.

V usage is TRBV6-5 and J usage is TRBJ1-4; a weak D match, TRBD1 (5 bases). V was shortened by 3 bases and J by 10 bases, with 6 bases between the two germline ends. The CDR3 spans 11 residues. Per the germline V gene, CDR1 is MNHEY and CDR2 is SVGAGI. CDR3 DNA: TGTGCCAGCAGTTATCAGGGAAAACTGTTTTTT. Translated, it gives CASSYQGKLFF.

The chain is built from TRBV7-9 and TRBJ1-2; D is undetermined. V was pared by 2 bases and J by 8 bases, with 6 bases between. The CDR3 sequence is 11 residues long. Germline CDR1 and CDR2: SEHNR and FQNEAQ (reference sequence). The CDR3 loop is CASSLLYGYTF. CDR3 DNA: TGTGCCAGCAGCTTACTGTACGGCTACACCTTC.

CDR3 protein: CASKRGVSPNQPQHF. In nucleotides, the CDR3 is TGTGCCAGCAAACGAGGGGTAAGCCCGAATCAGCCCCAGCATTTT. V is TRBV6-5 and J is TRBJ1-5, with D perhaps TRBD1 (5 bases). CDR3 length equals 15 residues. The germline V gene encodes CDR1 MNHEY and CDR2 SVGAGI. Between the trimmed V and J ends, which lost 7 bases and 4 bases, there was a span of 17 bases.

The chain is built from TRBV27 and TRBJ1-2; possibly TRBD1 for D (6 bases). Germline CDR1 MNHEY, CDR2 SMNVEV (reference sequence). V lost 5 bases to trimming and J lost 5 bases, with 12 bases between them. The CDR3 is 13 residues long. CDR3 in amino acids: CASSPQQGYGYTF. The CDR3 nucleotides are TGTGCCAGCAGTCCCCAACAGGGTTATGGCTACACCTTC.

This chain connects TRBV5-5 to TRBJ1-5, with D uncertain. V was shortened by 2 bases and J by 0 bases, with 15 bases between the two germline ends. The length of the CDR3 is 17 residues. CDR1 is SGHKS and CDR2 is YYEKEE in the germline V gene (reference sequence). CDR3 residues: CASSLSPGDYSNQPQHF. In DNA, the CDR3 is TGTGCCAGCAGCTTAAGTCCTGGGGATTATAGCAATCAGCCCCAGCATTTT.

The chain employs TRBV7-3 and TRBJ2-1; the D is unclear. Trimming left V 2 bases short and J 6 bases short, with 8 bases between. The germline gives CDR1 SGHTA, CDR2 FQGTGA. The CDR3 spans 13 residues. In DNA, the CDR3 is TGTGCCAGCAGCTTAGTATGGGGCAATGAGCAGTTCTTC. Residues: CASSLVWGNEQFF.

A single count supports this clone. The rearrangement joins TRBV7-2 to TRBJ2-1; D unclear. V lost 5 bases and J lost 8, with 19 bases in between. Looked up from germline, CDR1 is SGHTA and CDR2 is FQGNSA. This CDR3 region has 15 residues. CDR3 sequence reads: CASSLRAPPNYEQFF. In nucleotides, the CDR3 is TGTGCCAGCAGCCTAAGGGCCCCCCCTAACTATGAGCAGTTCTTC.

This chain links TRBV5-8 with TRBJ2-1; 8 positions agree with TRBD2. CDR1 SGHTS and CDR2 YDEGEE come from the germline V gene. CDR3 size: 16 residues. J lost 10 bases, V lost 4 bases, and 16 bases had no gene match. This CDR3 reads CASSDPTSGRLWEQFF. As DNA, the CDR3 is TGTGCCAGCAGCGACCCAACTAGCGGAAGATTGTGGGAGCAGTTCTTC.

In its sample, this clone was seen a few times. The chain couples TRBV6-1 to TRBJ2-5; the D gene is possibly TRBD1 (5 bases). Trimming removed 3 bases from V and 5 bases from J, with 13 bases in between. This CDR3 has 14 amino acids. CDR1 MNHNS and CDR2 SASEGT come from the germline V gene. The CDR3 nucleotides read TGTGCCAGCAGTGATGCCTCAGGGTGGGAGACCCAGTACTTC. Translating gives CASSDASGWETQYF.

The CDR3 region is CASSLDGWNTEAFF. CDR3 sequence (DNA): TGTGCCAGCAGTCTCGACGGATGGAACACTGAAGCTTTCTTT. V and J are TRBV27 and TRBJ1-1; D ambiguous. Germline CDR1 is MNHEY and CDR2 is SMNVEV (reference sequence). This CDR3 has 14 amino acids. V lost 5 bases and J lost 1, with 11 bases in between.

The chain uses TRBV19 and TRBJ2-1; maybe TRBD1 (5 bases). V dropped 4 bases and J dropped 5 bases, with 12 bases sitting between them. The CDR3 covers 14 residues. The germline V gene has CDR1 LNHDA and CDR2 SQIVND (reference sequence). CDR3 sequence (DNA): TGTGCCAGTAGTACAGGGTATCTCAACAATGAGCAGTTCTTC. This codes for CASSTGYLNNEQFF.

The chain couples TRBV19 to TRBJ2-7; D unresolved. Trimming stripped 3 bases from V and 5 bases from J, with 14 bases between. The CDR3 consists of 14 residues. Germline CDR1 reads LNHDA; CDR2 reads SQIVND (reference sequence). CDR3 DNA sequence: TGTGCCAGTAGTATCGCGGCCCTACCTAACGAGCAGTACTTC. It yields the protein CASSIAALPNEQYF.

This chain uses TRBV4-1 with TRBJ2-7, with D perhaps TRBD2 (7 bases). In germline, CDR1 is MGHRA, CDR2 YSYEKL. This CDR3 is 16 amino acids long. Deletions cut 0 bases from V and 3 bases from J, with 15 bases between. The chain's CDR3 is CASSQEWGGVFYEQYF. The CDR3 nucleotides are TGCGCCAGCAGCCAAGAATGGGGGGGCGTCTTCTACGAGCAGTACTTC.

The chain recombines TRBV11-2 with TRBJ2-7; 9 bases are shared with TRBD2. CDR1 and CDR2 (germline): SGHAT, FQNNGV. V was clipped by 0 bases and J by 7 bases; unmatched bases: 13. The length of the CDR3 is 17 residues. The CDR3 sequence is CASSLDSLAGSLGEQYF. DNA of the CDR3: TGTGCCAGCAGCTTAGATTCGCTAGCGGGAAGCTTGGGGGAGCAGTACTTC. Full variable domain (outside the CDR3, taken from reference TRBV11-2 and TRBJ2-7): EAGVAQSPRYKIIEKRQSVAFWCNPISGHATLYWYQQILGQGPKLLIQFQNNGVVDDSQLPKDRFSAERLKGVDSTLKIQPAKLEDSAVYLCASSLDSLAGSLGEQYFGPGTRLTVT.

The V and J genes are TRBV29-1 and TRBJ1-2; weak D call: TRBD1 (5 bases). The CDR3 length is 14 residues. The germline V gene has CDR1 SQVTM and CDR2 ANQGSEA. Trimming left V 5 bases short and J 0 bases short, with 13 bases between. CDR3 sequence reads: CSVQGLTANYGYTF. In DNA, the CDR3 is TGCAGCGTTCAGGGCCTCACTGCTAACTATGGCTACACCTTC.